This TCR beta chain comes out of a study of PD-1 blockade in classical Hodgkin lymphoma. Germline loops: CDR1 MNHNY, CDR2 SVGAGI (reference sequence). Deletions cut 1 base from V and 4 bases from J, with 7 bases between. The length of the CDR3 is 13 residues. Generated by immunoSEQ multiplex PCR, the TCRdb table keeps only in-frame clones and is missing some. The sample includes some 52,000 clones, roughly 86% of them seen just once. Study-level results: Patients were excluded if nivolumab began under 1 year after ASCT (the autologous transplant).

The time point is: cycle 4 day 1 (C4D1), after 5 to 7 weeks of nivolumab. Every patient had relapsed following autologous stem cell transplantation, and cohorts differed in brentuximab vedotin exposure. For this clone: Its antigen is as yet unknown.

The sequences come from peripheral blood mononuclear cells (PBMCs), collected before the fourth cycle of nivolumab. The chain couples TRBV6-6 to TRBJ1-2; no definite D call. The TCR comes from a human donor with classical Hodgkin lymphoma. The CDR3 protein is CASSYWDSYGYTF. As DNA, the CDR3 is TGTGCCAGCAGTTACTGGGATTCCTATGGCTACACCTTC.